These 2 T cell receptor beta chains came from one sample sequenced in a study of CD4 T cells in relation to SARS-CoV-2 and coronaviruses. Data came from immunoSEQ multiplex PCR; TCRdb stores just in-frame clones and leaves some out. The table has about 36,000 clones, about 80% seen once. Antigens for these TCRs are unknown. Sequencing was performed on naive CD4+ T cells from PBMCs, cultured in vitro. Subset specified: naive CD4+ T cells isolated by negative enrichment. The receptors stem from an adult with COVID-19.

This clone is a singleton in its sample. V is TRBV6-5 and J is TRBJ2-3; D possibly matches TRBD1 or TRBD2 (5 bases each). V lost 6 bases, J lost 1 base, and 11 bases lay in between. This CDR3 has 14 amino acids. In germline, CDR1 is MNHEY, CDR2 SVGAGI. CDR3 DNA sequence: TGTGCCAGCAGGCGGGCAGGGCGCACAGATACGCAGTATTTT. This sequence encodes CASRRAGRTDTQYF.

The chain employs TRBV7-9 and TRBJ2-3; D call uncertain. Germline lookup yields CDR1 SEHNR and CDR2 FQNEAQ (reference sequence). Trimming took 5 bases from V and 3 from J, leaving 15 bases between them. The CDR3 loop spans 15 amino acids. For the CDR3, the DNA is TGTGCCAGCAGCCCTGATGCGGTCTCTACAGATACGCAGTATTTT. It encodes CASSPDAVSTDTQYF.